These T cell receptor beta chains were read from a single sample in a study of CD8 T cells in ankylosing spondylitis. TCRdb re-analysed the 5' RACE reads in MiXCR, keeping a single row per CDR3 protein. Of roughly 240,000 distinct CDR3 sequences listed, approximately 7.6% are singletons. The material sequenced was blood, either unsorted or a sorted T cell fraction (not recorded which). The receptors stem from a female donor with ankylosing spondylitis or in good health (not recorded which). The CDR3 runs from the conserved cysteine through the conserved F or W. Each record gives: clone size, J gene, V gene, CDR3 protein. Not all rows give a size; the values are once, few, many and, for expanded clones, a class.

many TRBJ1-2 TRBV5-1 CASSLVYGGTSDGYTF
few TRBJ2-7 TRBV3-1 CASSQDMVGIGGEQYF
many TRBJ1-3 TRBV7-8 CASSLGRYSGNTIYF
. TRBJ2-6 TRBV7-9 CASSPDSQISGANVLTF
few TRBJ2-4 TRBV29-1 CSVLTGGTKNIQYF
many TRBJ2-7 TRBV5-1 CASSVDQDFYEQYF
many TRBJ2-2 TRBV12-3/TRBV12-4 CASSWASGTGELFF
many TRBJ2-1 TRBV12-5 CASVGGQGYNEQFF
many TRBJ2-1 TRBV13 CASNRGMGSYNEQFF
many TRBJ1-6 TRBV20-1 CSANKQSNSPLHF
many TRBJ2-7 TRBV29-1 CSVDPGTGDEQYF
many TRBJ2-6 TRBV9 CASSVVGSGANVLTF
many TRBJ2-3 TRBV12-3/TRBV12-4 CASSPSGSADTQYF
. TRBJ2-7 TRBV21-1 CASSKEWAEQYF
many TRBJ2-1 TRBV6-1 CASSIVGGIYNEQFF
few TRBJ2-2 TRBV9 CASSVWGQGNTGELFF
. TRBJ1-2 TRBV7-9 CTSSLRGDGYTF
many TRBJ2-7 TRBV19 CASSPTANEQYF